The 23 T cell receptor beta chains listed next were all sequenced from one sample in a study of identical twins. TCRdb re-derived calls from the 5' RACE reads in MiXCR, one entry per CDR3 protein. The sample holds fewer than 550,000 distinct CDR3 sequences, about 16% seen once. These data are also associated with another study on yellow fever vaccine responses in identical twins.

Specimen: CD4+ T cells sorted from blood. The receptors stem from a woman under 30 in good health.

CDR3 loop: CASSLAWDTAIPYEQYF. The CDR3 DNA follows: TGTGCCAGCAGCTTAGCGTGGGACACCGCAATACCCTACGAGCAGTACTTC. V is TRBV7-8 and J is TRBJ2-7; a possible D gene is TRBD1 (6 bases). The germline V gene encodes CDR1 SGHVS and CDR2 FQNEAQ. The CDR3 totals 17 residues. V was clipped by 0 bases and J by 2 bases, with 17 bases between them.

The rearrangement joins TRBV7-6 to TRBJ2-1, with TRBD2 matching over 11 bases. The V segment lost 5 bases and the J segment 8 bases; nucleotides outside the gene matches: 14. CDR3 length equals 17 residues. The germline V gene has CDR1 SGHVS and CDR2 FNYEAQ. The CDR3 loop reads CASSRRTVAGGEDEQFF. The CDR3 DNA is TGTGCCAGCAGCCGACGAACAGTAGCGGGAGGGGAGGATGAGCAGTTCTTC.

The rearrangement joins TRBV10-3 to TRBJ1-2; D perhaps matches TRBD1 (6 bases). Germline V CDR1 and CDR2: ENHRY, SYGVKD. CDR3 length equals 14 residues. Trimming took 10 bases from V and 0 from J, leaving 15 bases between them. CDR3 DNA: TGTGCCAGCCAGGGGACCCCTGCTAACTATGGCTACACCTTC. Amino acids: CASQGTPANYGYTF.

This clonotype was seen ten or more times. The CDR3 DNA reads as TGCGCCAGCAGCGGGACAGGGAACTACGAGCAGTACTTC. It encodes CASSGTGNYEQYF. This chain uses TRBV5-1 with TRBJ2-7; 9 bases match TRBD1. The CDR3 is 13 amino acids. CDR1 and CDR2 (germline): SGHRS, YFSETQ. Germline trimming cut 4 bases from V and 3 bases from J; bases unmatched to any gene: 2. Combining the CDR3 with reference TRBV5-1 and TRBJ2-7 gives the whole variable domain KAGVTQTPRYLIKTRGQQVTLSCSPISGHRSVSWYQQTPGQGLQFLFEYFSETQRNKGNFPGRFSGRQFSNSRSEMNVSTLELGDSALYLCASSGTGNYEQYFGPGTRLTVT.

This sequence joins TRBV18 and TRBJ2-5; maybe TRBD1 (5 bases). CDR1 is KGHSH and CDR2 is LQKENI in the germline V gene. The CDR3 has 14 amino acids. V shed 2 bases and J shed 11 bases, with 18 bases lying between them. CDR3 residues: CASSPTTERFRQYF. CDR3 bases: TGTGCCAGCTCACCAACGACAGAGAGGTTCAGACAGTACTTC. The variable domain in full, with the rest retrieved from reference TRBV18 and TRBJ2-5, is NAGVMQNPRHLVRRRGQEARLRCSPMKGHSHVYWYRQLPEEGLKFMVYLQKENIIDESGMPKERFSAEFPKEGPSILRIQQVVRGDSAAYFCASSPTTERFRQYFGPGTRLLVL.

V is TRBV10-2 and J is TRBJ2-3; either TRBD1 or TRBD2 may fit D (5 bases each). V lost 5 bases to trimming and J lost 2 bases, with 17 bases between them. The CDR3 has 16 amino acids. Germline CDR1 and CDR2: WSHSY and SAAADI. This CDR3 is CASSFAGTSATDTQYF. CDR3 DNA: TGCGCCAGCAGTTTCGCCGGGACCTCTGCCACAGATACGCAGTATTTT.

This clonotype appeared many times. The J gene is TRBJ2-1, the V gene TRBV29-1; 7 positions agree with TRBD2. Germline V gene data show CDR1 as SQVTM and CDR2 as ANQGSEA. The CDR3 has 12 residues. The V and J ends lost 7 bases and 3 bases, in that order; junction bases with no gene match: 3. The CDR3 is CSAERDYNEQFF. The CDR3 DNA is TGCAGCGCCGAGCGGGACTACAATGAGCAGTTCTTC.

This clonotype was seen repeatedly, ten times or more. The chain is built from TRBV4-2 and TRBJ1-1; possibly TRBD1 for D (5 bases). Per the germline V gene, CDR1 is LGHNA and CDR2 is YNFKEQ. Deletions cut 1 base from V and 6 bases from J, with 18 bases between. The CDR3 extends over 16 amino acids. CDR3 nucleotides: TGTGCCAGCAGCCAAGCCGGCACGGCAGGGATCCCTGAAGCTTTCTTT. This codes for CASSQAGTAGIPEAFF.

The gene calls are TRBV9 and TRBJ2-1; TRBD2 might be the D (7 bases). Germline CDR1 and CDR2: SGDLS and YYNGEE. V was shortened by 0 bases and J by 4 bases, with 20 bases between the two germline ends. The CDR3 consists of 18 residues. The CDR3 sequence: CASSVATRGGAEYNEQFF. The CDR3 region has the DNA TGTGCCAGCAGCGTAGCTACGAGGGGGGGGGCGGAGTACAATGAGCAGTTCTTC.

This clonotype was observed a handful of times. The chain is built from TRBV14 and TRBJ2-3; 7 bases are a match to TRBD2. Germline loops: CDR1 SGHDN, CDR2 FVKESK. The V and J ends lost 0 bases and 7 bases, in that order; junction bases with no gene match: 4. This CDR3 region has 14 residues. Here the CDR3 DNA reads TGTGCCAGCAGCCAAGACGGGAGGCGCCATACGCAGTATTTT. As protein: CASSQDGRRHTQYF. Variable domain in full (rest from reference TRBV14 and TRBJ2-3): EAGVTQFPSHSVIEKGQTVTLRCDPISGHDNLYWYRRVMGKEIKFLLHFVKESKQDESGMPNNRFLAERTGGTYSTLKVQPAELEDSGVYFCASSQDGRRHTQYFGPGTRLTVL.

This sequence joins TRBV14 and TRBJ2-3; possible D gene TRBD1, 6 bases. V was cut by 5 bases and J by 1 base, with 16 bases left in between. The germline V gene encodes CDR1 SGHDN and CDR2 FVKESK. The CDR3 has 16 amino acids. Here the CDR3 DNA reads TGTGCCAGCAGCGGCCGGACCAGGGGAGGCACAGATACGCAGTATTTT. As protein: CASSGRTRGGTDTQYF.

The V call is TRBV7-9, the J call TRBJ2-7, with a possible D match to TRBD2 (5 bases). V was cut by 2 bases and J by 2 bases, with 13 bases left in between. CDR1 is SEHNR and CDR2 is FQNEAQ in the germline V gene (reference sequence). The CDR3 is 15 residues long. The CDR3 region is CASSLRELPPYEQYF. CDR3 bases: TGTGCCAGCAGCTTAAGGGAGCTGCCCCCCTACGAGCAGTACTTC.

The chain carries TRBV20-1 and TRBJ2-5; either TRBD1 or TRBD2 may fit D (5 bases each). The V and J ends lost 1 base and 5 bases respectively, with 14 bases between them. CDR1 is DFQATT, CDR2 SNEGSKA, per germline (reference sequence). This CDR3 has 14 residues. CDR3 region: CSARVGGGGETQYF. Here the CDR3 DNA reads TGCAGTGCTAGAGTCGGTGGGGGTGGGGAGACCCAGTACTTC.

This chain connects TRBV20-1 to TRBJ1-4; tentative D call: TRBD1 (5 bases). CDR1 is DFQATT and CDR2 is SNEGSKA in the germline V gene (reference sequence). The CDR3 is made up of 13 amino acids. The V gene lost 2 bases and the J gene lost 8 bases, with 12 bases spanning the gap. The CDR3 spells CSARSGLEEKLFF. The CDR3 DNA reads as TGCAGTGCTAGATCAGGGTTAGAGGAAAAACTGTTTTTT.

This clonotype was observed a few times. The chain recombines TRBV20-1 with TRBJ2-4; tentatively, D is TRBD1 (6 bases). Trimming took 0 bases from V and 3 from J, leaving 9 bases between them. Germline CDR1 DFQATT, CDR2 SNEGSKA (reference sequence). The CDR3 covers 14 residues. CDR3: CSARDAGDKNIQYF. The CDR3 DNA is TGCAGTGCTAGAGATGCAGGGGACAAAAACATTCAGTACTTC.

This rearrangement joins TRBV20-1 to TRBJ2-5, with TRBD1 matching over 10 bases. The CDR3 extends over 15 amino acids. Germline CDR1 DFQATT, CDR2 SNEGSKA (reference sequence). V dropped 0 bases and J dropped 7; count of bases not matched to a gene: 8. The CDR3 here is CSARDLGQGIGTQYF. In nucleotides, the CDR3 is TGCAGTGCTAGAGATCTGGGACAGGGGATCGGGACCCAGTACTTC.

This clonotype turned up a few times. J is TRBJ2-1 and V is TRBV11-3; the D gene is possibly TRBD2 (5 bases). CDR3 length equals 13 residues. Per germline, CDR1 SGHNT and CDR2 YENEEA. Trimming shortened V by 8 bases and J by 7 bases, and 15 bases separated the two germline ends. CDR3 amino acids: CASGLSGWNEQFF. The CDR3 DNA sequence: TGTGCCAGCGGACTTTCCGGATGGAATGAGCAGTTCTTC. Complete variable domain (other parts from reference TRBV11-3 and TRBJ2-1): EAGVVQSPRYKIIEKKQPVAFWCNPISGHNTLYWYLQNLGQGPELLIRYENEEAVDDSQLPKDRFSAERLKGVDSTLKIQPAELGDSAVYLCASGLSGWNEQFFGPGTRLTVL.

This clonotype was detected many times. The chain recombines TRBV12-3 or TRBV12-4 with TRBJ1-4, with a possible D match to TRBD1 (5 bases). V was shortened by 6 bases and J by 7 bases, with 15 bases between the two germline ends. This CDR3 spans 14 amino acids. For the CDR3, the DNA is TGTGCCAGCAGCGATCCACTGGGGGGTGAAAAACTGTTTTTT. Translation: CASSDPLGGEKLFF.

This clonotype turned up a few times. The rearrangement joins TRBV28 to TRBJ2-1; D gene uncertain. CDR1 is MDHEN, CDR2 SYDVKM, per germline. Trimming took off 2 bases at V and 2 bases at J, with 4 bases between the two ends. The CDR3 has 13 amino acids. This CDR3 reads CASSLKPYNEQFF. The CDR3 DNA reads TGTGCCAGCAGTTTAAAACCCTACAATGAGCAGTTCTTC. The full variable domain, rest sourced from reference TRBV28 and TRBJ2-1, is DVKVTQSSRYLVKRTGEKVFLECVQDMDHENMFWYRQDPGLGLRLIYFSYDVKMKEKGDIPEGYSVSREKKERFSLILESASTNQTSMYLCASSLKPYNEQFFGPGTRLTVL.

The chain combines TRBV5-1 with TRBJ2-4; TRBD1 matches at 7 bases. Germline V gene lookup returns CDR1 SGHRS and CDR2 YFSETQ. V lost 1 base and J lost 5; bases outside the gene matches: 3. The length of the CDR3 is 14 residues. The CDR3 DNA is TGCGCCAGCAGCTTGTTTCAGGGGGAAAACATTCAGTACTTC. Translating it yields CASSLFQGENIQYF.

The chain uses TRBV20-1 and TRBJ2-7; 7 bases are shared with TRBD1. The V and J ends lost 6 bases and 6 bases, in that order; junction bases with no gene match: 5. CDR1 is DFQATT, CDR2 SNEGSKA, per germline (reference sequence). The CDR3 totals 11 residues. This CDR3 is CSATDRAEQYF. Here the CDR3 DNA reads TGCAGTGCCACCGACAGGGCCGAGCAGTACTTC.

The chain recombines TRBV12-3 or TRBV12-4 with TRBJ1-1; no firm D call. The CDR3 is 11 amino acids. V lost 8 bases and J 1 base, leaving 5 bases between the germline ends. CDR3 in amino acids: CASQRNTEAFF. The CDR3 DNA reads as TGTGCCAGCCAGAGGAACACTGAAGCTTTCTTT.

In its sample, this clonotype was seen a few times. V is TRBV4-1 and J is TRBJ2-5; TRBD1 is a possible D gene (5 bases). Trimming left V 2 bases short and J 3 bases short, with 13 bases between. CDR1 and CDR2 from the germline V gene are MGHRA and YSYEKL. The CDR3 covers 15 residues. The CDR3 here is CASSQPHLTEETQYF. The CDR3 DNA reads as TGCGCCAGCAGCCAACCTCACTTGACAGAAGAGACCCAGTACTTC.